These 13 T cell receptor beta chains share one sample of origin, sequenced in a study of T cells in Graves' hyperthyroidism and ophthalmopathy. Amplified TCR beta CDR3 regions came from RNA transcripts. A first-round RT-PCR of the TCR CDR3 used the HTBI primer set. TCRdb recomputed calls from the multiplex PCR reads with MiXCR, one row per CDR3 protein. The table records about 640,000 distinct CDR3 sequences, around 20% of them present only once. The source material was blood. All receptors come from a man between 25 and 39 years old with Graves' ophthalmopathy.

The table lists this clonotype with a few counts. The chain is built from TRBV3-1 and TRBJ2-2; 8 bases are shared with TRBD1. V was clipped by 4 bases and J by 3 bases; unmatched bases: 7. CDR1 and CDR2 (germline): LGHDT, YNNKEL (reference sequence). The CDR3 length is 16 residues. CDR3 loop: CASSRPGQVHTGELFF. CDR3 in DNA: TGTGCCAGCAGCCGACCGGGACAGGTGCACACCGGGGAGCTGTTTTTT.

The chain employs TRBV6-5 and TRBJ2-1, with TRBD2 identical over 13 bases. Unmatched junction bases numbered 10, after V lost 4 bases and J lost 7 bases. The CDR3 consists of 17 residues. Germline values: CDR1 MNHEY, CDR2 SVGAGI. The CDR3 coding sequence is TGTGCCAGCAGTTCTCGACTAGCGGGAGGACCCGGGAATGAGCAGTTCTTC. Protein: CASSSRLAGGPGNEQFF.

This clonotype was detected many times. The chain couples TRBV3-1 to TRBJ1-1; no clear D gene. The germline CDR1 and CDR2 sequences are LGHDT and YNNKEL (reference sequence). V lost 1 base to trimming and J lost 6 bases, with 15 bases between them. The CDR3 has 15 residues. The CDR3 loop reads CASSQGARPAAEAFF. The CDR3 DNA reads TGTGCCAGCAGCCAAGGGGCAAGACCAGCGGCTGAAGCTTTCTTT.

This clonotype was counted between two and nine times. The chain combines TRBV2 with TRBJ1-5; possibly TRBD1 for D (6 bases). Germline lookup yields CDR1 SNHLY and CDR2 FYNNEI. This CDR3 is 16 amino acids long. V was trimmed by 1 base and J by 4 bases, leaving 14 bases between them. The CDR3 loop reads CASSEEGTMVNQPQHF. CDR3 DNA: TGTGCCAGCAGTGAAGAGGGGACAATGGTTAATCAGCCCCAGCATTTT. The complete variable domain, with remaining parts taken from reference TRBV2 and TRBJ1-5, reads EPEVTQTPSHQVTQMGQEVILRCVPISNHLYFYWYRQILGQKVEFLVSFYNNEISEKSEIFDDQFSVERPDGSNFTLKIRSTKLEDSAMYFCASSEEGTMVNQPQHFGDGTRLSIL.

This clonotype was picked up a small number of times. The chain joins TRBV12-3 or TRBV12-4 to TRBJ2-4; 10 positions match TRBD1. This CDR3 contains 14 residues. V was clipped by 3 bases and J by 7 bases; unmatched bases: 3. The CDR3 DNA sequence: TGTGCCAGCAGTTTCGGGACAGGGGTGAACATTCAGTACTTC. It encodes CASSFGTGVNIQYF.

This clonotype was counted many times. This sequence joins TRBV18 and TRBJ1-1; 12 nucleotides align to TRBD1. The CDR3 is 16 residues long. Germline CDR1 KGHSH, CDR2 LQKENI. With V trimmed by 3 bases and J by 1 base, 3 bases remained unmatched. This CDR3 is CASSPRDRGPNTEAFF. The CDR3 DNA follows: TGTGCCAGCTCACCCCGGGACAGGGGGCCGAACACTGAAGCTTTCTTT.

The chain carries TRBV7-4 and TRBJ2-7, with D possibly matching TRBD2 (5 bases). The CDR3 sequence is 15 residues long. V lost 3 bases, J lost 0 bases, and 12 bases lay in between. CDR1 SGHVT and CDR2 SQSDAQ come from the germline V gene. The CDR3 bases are TGTGCCAGCAGCTTGAAACGGGGTTCCTCCTACGAGCAGTACTTC. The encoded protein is CASSLKRGSSYEQYF.

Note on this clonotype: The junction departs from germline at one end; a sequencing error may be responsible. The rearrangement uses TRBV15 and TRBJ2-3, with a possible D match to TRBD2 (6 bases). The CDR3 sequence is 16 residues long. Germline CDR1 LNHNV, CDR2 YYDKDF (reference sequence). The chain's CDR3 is CVTSRDRGLSTDTQYF. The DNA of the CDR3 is TGTGTCACCAGCAGAGATCGGGGACTGAGCACAGATACGCAGTATTTT.

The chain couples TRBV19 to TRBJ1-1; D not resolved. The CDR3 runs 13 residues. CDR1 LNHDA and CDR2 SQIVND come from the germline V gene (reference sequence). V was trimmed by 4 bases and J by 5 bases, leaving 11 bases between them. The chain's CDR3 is CASSRSGWTEAFF. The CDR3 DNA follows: TGTGCCAGTAGTAGGTCGGGATGGACTGAAGCTTTCTTT. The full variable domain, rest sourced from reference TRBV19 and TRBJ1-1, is DGGITQSPKYLFRKEGQNVTLSCEQNLNHDAMYWYRQDPGQGLRLIYYSQIVNDFQKGDIAEGYSVSREKKESFPLTVTSAQKNPTAFYLCASSRSGWTEAFFGQGTRLTVV.

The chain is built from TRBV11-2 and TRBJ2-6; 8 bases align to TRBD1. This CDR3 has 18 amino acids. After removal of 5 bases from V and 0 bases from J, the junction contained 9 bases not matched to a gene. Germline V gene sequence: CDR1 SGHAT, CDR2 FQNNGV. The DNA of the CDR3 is TGTGCCAGCAGCGCCCCCGGGCAGGGGGCCTCTGGGGCCAACGTCCTGACTTTC. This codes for CASSAPGQGASGANVLTF.

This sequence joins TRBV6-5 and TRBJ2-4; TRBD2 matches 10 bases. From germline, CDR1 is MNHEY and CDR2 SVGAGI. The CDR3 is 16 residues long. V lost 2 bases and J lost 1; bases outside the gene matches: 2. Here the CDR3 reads CASSYTTSGAKNIQYF. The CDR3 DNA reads TGTGCCAGCAGTTACACGACTAGCGGGGCCAAAAACATTCAGTACTTC.

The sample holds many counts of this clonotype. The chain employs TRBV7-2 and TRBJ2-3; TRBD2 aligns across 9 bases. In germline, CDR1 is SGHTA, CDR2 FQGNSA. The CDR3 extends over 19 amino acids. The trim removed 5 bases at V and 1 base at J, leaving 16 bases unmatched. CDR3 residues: CASSPQGRGSGSRTDTQYF. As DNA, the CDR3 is TGTGCCAGCAGCCCACAGGGGAGGGGTAGCGGGAGTCGCACAGATACGCAGTATTTT.

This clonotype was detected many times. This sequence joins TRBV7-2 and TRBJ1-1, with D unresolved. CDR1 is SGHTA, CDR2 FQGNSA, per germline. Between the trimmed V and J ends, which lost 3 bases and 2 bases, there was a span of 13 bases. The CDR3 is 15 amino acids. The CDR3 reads CASSFYLGLNTEAFF. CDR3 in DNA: TGTGCCAGCAGCTTTTATCTAGGGTTAAACACTGAAGCTTTCTTT.